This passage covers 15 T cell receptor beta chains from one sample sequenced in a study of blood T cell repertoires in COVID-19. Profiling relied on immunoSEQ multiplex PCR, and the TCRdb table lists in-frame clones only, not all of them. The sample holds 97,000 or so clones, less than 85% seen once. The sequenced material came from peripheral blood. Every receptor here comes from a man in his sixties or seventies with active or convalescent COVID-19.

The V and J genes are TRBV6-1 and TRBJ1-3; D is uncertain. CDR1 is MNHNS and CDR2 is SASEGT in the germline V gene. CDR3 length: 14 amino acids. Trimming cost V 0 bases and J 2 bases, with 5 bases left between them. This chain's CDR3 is CASSEAQAGNTIYF. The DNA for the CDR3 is TGTGCCAGCAGTGAAGCGCAGGCTGGAAACACCATATATTTT.

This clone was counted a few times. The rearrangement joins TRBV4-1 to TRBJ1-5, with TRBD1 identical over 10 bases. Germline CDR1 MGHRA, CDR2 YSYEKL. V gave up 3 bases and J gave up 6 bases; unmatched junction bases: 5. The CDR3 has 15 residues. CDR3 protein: CASSQPGQGLQPQHF. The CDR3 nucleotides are TGCGCCAGCAGCCAGCCGGGACAGGGGCTTCAGCCCCAGCATTTT.

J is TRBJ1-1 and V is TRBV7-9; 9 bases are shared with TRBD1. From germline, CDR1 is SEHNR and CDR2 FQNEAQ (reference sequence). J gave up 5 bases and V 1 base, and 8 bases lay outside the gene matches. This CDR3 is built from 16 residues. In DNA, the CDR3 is TGTGCCAGCAGCTTAGATCCGGGACAGGGAAAGACTGAAGCTTTCTTT. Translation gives CASSLDPGQGKTEAFF. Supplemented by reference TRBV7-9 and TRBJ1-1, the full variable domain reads DTGVSQNPRHKITKRGQNVTFRCDPISEHNRLYWYRQTLGQGPEFLTYFQNEAQLEKSRLLSDRFSAERPKGSFSTLEIQRTEQGDSAMYLCASSLDPGQGKTEAFFGQGTRLTVV.

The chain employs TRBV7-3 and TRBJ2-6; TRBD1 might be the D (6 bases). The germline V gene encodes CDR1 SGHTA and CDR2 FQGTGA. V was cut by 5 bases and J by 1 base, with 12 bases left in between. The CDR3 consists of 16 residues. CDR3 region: CASSPKTGSGANVLTF. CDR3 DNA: TGTGCCAGCAGCCCAAAAACAGGGTCTGGGGCCAACGTCCTGACTTTC.

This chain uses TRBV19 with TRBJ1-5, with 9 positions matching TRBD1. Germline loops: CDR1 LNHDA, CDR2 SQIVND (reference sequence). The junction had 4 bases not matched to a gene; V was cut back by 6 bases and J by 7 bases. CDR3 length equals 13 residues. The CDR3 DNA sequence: TGTGCCAGTAGGCCGGGACAGGGACAGCCCCAGCATTTT. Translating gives CASRPGQGQPQHF.

The CDR3 bases are TGCGCCAGCAGCCAGGGACAGGGGGAAGCTTTCTTT. Amino acids: CASSQGQGEAFF. The chain recombines TRBV5-1 with TRBJ1-1; 10 bases fit TRBD1. Trimming cost V 4 bases and J 8 bases; bases outside gene matches: 2. The CDR3 has 12 amino acids. CDR1 and CDR2 from the germline V gene are SGHRS and YFSETQ.

CDR3 in amino acids: CASSLEPNPSSEQYF. As DNA, the CDR3 is TGTGCCAGCAGCTTAGAGCCGAATCCAAGCTCCGAGCAGTACTTC. The rearrangement uses TRBV7-2 and TRBJ2-7; no reliable D call. V was trimmed by 1 base and J by 6 bases, leaving 16 bases between them. CDR1 SGHTA and CDR2 FQGNSA come from the germline V gene. This CDR3 is built from 15 residues.

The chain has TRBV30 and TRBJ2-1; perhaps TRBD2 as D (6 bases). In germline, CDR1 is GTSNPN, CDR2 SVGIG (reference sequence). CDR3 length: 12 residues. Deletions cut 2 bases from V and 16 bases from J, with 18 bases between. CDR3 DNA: TGTGCCTGGAGTTTCCCCGGGACTCCCTTCTTCTTC. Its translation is CAWSFPGTPFFF.

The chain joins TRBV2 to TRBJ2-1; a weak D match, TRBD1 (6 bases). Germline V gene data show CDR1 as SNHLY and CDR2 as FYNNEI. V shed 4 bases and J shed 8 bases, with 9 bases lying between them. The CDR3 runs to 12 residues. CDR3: CASSGPGDEQFF. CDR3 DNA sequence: TGTGCCAGCAGTGGACCAGGGGATGAGCAGTTCTTC. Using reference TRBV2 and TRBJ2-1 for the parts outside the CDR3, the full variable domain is EPEVTQTPSHQVTQMGQEVILRCVPISNHLYFYWYRQILGQKVEFLVSFYNNEISEKSEIFDDQFSVERPDGSNFTLKIRSTKLEDSAMYFCASSGPGDEQFFGPGTRLTVL.

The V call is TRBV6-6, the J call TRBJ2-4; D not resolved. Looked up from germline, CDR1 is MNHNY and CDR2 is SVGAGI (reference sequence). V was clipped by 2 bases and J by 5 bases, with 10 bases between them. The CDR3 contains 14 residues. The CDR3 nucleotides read TGTGCCAGCAGTTACGTGGGTGCGGAAAACATTCAGTACTTC. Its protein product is CASSYVGAENIQYF.

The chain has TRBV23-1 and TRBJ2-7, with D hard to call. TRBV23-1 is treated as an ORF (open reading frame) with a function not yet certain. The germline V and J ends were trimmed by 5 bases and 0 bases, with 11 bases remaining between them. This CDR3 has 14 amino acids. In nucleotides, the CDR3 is TGCGCCAGCAGTAAGCCTGTTTACTCCTACGAGCAGTACTTC. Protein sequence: CASSKPVYSYEQYF.

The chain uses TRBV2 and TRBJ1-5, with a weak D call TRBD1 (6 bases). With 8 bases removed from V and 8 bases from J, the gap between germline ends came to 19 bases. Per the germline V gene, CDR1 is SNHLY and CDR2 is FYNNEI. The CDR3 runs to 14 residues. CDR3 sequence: CASSGRGRWEPQHF. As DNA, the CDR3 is TGTGCCAGCTCTGGCAGGGGCCGGTGGGAGCCCCAGCATTTT.

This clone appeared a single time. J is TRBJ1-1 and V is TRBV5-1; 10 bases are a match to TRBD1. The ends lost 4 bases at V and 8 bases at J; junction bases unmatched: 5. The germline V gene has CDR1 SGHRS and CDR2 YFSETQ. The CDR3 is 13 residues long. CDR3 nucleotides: TGCGCCAGCAGCATAGGACAGGGGGGCGAAGCTTTCTTT. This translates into CASSIGQGGEAFF.

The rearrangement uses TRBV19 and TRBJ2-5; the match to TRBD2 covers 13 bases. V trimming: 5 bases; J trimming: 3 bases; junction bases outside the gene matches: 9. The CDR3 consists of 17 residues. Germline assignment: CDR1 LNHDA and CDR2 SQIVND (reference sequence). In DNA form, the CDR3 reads TGTGCCAGTAGTTCCCCCCTACTAGCGGGGGGGAAAGAGACCCAGTACTTC. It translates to CASSSPLLAGGKETQYF. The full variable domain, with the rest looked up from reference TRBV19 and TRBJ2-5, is DGGITQSPKYLFRKEGQNVTLSCEQNLNHDAMYWYRQDPGQGLRLIYYSQIVNDFQKGDIAEGYSVSREKKESFPLTVTSAQKNPTAFYLCASSSPLLAGGKETQYFGPGTRLLVL.

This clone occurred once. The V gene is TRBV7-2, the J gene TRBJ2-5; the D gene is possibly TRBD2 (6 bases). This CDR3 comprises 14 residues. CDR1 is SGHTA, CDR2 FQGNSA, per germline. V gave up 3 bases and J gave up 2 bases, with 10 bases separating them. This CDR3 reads CASSFRDWQETQYF. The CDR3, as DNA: TGTGCCAGCAGCTTCCGGGACTGGCAAGAGACCCAGTACTTC.